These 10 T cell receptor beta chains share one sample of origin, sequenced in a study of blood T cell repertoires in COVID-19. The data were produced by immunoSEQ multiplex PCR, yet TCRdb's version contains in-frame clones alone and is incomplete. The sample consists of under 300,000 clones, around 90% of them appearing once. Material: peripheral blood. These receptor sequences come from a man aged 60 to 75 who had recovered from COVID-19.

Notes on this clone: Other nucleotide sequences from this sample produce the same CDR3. The CDR3 is CASSLVGAGGRLGANVLTF. CDR3 sequence (DNA): TGTGCCAGCAGCTTAGTTGGGGCAGGGGGGCGTTTAGGGGCCAACGTCCTGACTTTC. The rearrangement links TRBV11-2 to TRBJ2-6; TRBD1 might be the D (7 bases). This CDR3 is 19 amino acids long. V gave up 1 base and J gave up 4 bases, with 20 bases separating them. CDR1 SGHAT and CDR2 FQNNGV come from the germline V gene. Looking up the rest from reference TRBV11-2 and TRBJ2-6 gives the full variable domain: EAGVAQSPRYKIIEKRQSVAFWCNPISGHATLYWYQQILGQGPKLLIQFQNNGVVDDSQLPKDRFSAERLKGVDSTLKIQPAKLEDSAVYLCASSLVGAGGRLGANVLTFGAGSRLTVL.

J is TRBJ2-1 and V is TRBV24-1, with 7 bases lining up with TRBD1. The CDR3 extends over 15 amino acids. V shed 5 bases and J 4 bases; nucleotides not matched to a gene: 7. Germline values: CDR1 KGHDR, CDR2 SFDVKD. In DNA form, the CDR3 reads TGTGCCACCAGTGGCCTCCGGACAGGTTACAATGAGCAGTTCTTC. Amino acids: CATSGLRTGYNEQFF.

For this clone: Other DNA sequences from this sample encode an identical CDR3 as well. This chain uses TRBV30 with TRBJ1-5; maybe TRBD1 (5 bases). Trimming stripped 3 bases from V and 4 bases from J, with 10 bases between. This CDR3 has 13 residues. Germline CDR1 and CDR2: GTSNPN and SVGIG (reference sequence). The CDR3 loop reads CAWSGGGNQPQHF. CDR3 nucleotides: TGTGCCTGGAGCGGGGGGGGAAATCAGCCCCAGCATTTT.

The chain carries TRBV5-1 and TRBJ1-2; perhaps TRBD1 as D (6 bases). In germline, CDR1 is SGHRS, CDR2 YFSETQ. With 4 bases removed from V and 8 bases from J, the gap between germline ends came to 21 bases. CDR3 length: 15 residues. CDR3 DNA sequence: TGCGCCAGCAGCCCCGACCGGGACACTCGTCCGGGCTACACCTTC. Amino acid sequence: CASSPDRDTRPGYTF.

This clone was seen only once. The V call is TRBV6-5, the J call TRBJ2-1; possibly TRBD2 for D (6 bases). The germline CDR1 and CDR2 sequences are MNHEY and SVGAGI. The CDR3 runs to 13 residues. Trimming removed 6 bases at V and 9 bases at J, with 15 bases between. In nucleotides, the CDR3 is TGTGCCAGCAGCGGGGGACGGAATCTTGAGCAGTTCTTC. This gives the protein CASSGGRNLEQFF.

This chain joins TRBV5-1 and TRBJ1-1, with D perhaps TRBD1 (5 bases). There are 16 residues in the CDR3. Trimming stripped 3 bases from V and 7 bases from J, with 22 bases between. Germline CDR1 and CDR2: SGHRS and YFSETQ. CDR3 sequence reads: CASSWEGRGFGYEAFF. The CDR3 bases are TGCGCCAGCAGCTGGGAGGGTAGGGGATTCGGCTATGAAGCTTTCTTT.

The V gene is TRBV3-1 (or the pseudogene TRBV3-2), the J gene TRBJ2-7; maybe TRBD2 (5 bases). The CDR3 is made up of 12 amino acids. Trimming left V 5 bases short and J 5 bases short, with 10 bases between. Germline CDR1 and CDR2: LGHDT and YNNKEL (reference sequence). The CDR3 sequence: CASSLREHEQYF. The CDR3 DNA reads TGTGCCAGCAGCTTACGGGAACACGAGCAGTACTTC.

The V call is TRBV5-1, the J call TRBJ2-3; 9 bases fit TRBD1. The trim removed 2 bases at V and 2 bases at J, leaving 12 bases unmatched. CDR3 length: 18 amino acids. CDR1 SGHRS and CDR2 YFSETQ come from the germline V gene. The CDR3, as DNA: TGCGCCAGCAGCTTTCGGAGGGAGACAGGGGGTCCCACAGATACGCAGTATTTT. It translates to CASSFRRETGGPTDTQYF. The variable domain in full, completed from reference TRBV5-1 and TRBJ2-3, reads KAGVTQTPRYLIKTRGQQVTLSCSPISGHRSVSWYQQTPGQGLQFLFEYFSETQRNKGNFPGRFSGRQFSNSRSEMNVSTLELGDSALYLCASSFRRETGGPTDTQYFGPGTRLTVL.

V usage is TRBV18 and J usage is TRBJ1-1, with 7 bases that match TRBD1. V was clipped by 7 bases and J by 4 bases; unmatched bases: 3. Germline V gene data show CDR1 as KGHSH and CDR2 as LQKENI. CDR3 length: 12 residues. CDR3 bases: TGTGCCAGCTGGAGACAGGGCACTGAAGCTTTCTTT. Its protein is CASWRQGTEAFF.

CDR3 in DNA: TGTGCCAGCAGTCCAAGACAGACTAACTATGGCTACACCTTC. It encodes CASSPRQTNYGYTF. The chain uses TRBV6-6 and TRBJ1-2, with D possibly TRBD1 on 5 matching bases. The ends were cut back, 5 bases at V and 0 bases at J, with 10 bases in the middle. Germline V lookup: CDR1 MNHNY, CDR2 SVGAGI (reference sequence). The CDR3 has 14 amino acids.